The next 31 T cell receptor beta chains were all read from a single sample in a study of identical twins' blood T cells. TCRdb passed the 5' RACE reads through MiXCR, listing each CDR3 protein once. The data hold around 380,000 distinct CDR3 sequences, with roughly 31% observed a single time. The source material was PBMCs. The source of these receptors is a woman aged 18 to 55 in good health.

This chain connects TRBV12-3 or TRBV12-4 to TRBJ1-1; no clear D gene. V was pared by 7 bases and J by 7 bases, with 10 bases between. The CDR3 loop spans 11 amino acids. This CDR3 is CASKEGDEAFF. Here the CDR3 DNA reads TGTGCCAGCAAGGAGGGAGATGAAGCTTTCTTT.

The J gene is TRBJ2-2, the V gene TRBV28; 9 nucleotides line up with TRBD2. The CDR3 runs to 14 residues. Per the germline V gene, CDR1 is MDHEN and CDR2 is SYDVKM. J was trimmed by 6 bases and V by 7 bases; bases with no gene match: 6. The CDR3 region has the DNA TGTGCCAGCACTCGGGTAGCGGGGGCCGGGGAGCTGTTTTTT. This encodes CASTRVAGAGELFF. Looking up the rest from reference TRBV28 and TRBJ2-2 gives the full variable domain: DVKVTQSSRYLVKRTGEKVFLECVQDMDHENMFWYRQDPGLGLRLIYFSYDVKMKEKGDIPEGYSVSREKKERFSLILESASTNQTSMYLCASTRVAGAGELFFGEGSRLTVL.

In this sample, this clonotype turned up a few times. The rearrangement uses TRBV27 and TRBJ2-7, with 11 bases matching TRBD2. CDR3 length: 15 amino acids. Trimming at V came to 4 bases and at J to 7 bases, leaving 9 bases not matched to a gene. In germline, CDR1 is MNHEY, CDR2 SMNVEV (reference sequence). CDR3 residues: CASSYSGGAAMEQYF. The CDR3 DNA reads as TGTGCCAGCAGTTATAGCGGGGGGGCAGCAATGGAGCAGTACTTC.

This clonotype was counted between two and nine times. This rearrangement joins TRBV5-1 to TRBJ1-4; D is ambiguous. CDR1 and CDR2 (germline): SGHRS, YFSETQ. Deletions cut 2 bases from V and 12 bases from J, with 23 bases between. The CDR3 is 16 residues long. The CDR3 DNA reads as TGCGCCAGCAGCTTCGGACCCAGGTCGAGTATTGCGGAACTGTTTTTT. Translating it yields CASSFGPRSSIAELFF.

This clonotype was counted only a few times. The rearrangement uses TRBV3-1 and TRBJ1-5, with D perhaps matching TRBD1 (5 bases). The germline V gene has CDR1 LGHDT and CDR2 YNNKEL (reference sequence). The CDR3 loop spans 17 amino acids. V dropped 4 bases and J dropped 0 bases, with 16 bases sitting between them. Here the CDR3 DNA reads TGTGCCAGCAGCCCATCCCGGGGGTTGTATAGCAATCAGCCCCAGCATTTT. This codes for CASSPSRGLYSNQPQHF.

V is TRBV3-1 and J is TRBJ2-1; possibly TRBD1 for D (6 bases). From germline, CDR1 is LGHDT and CDR2 YNNKEL (reference sequence). Trimming took off 0 bases at V and 11 bases at J, with 17 bases between the two ends. The CDR3 totals 15 residues. The DNA of the CDR3 is TGTGCCAGCAGCCAAGACTGGGACAACTCCGTTCAGCAGTTCTTC. Translating gives CASSQDWDNSVQQFF.

Ten or more counts support this clonotype. The J gene is TRBJ2-2, the V gene TRBV18, with a weak D call TRBD2 (5 bases). The CDR3 is 15 residues long. Germline values: CDR1 KGHSH, CDR2 LQKENI. Trimming took 3 bases from V and 7 from J, leaving 15 bases between them. In nucleotides, the CDR3 is TGTGCCAGCTCACCTTTCGGGGATCGAGGCGGGGAGCTGTTTTTT. Its translation is CASSPFGDRGGELFF.

This clonotype has only a few counts. The chain couples TRBV7-9 to TRBJ2-2; D not certain. V was clipped by 5 bases and J by 7 bases, with 5 bases between them. The CDR3 is made up of 11 amino acids. Looked up from germline, CDR1 is SEHNR and CDR2 is FQNEAQ (reference sequence). The CDR3 coding sequence is TGTGCCAGCAGCCCCCACGGGGAGCTGTTTTTT. Residues: CASSPHGELFF.

The sample holds many counts of this clonotype. The chain is built from TRBV27 and TRBJ2-5, with D maybe TRBD1 (6 bases). V was trimmed by 3 bases and J by 5 bases, leaving 10 bases between them. The germline V gene has CDR1 MNHEY and CDR2 SMNVEV (reference sequence). The CDR3 sequence is 13 residues long. DNA of the CDR3: TGTGCCAGCAGTTTCCAGGGGATGGAGACCCAGTACTTC. It codes for CASSFQGMETQYF.

The table lists this clonotype with a few counts. This chain joins TRBV28 and TRBJ1-1, with a possible D match to TRBD1 (6 bases). Trimming removed 9 bases at V and 1 base at J, with 9 bases between. Germline lookup yields CDR1 MDHEN and CDR2 SYDVKM. The CDR3 extends over 12 amino acids. The CDR3 DNA follows: TGTGCCAGTGGGGACACGAACACTGAAGCTTTCTTT. Its protein product is CASGDTNTEAFF.

The gene calls are TRBV2 and TRBJ1-5, with D hard to call. Germline V lookup: CDR1 SNHLY, CDR2 FYNNEI. This CDR3 has 15 amino acids. The ends were cut back, 4 bases at V and 3 bases at J, with 13 bases in the middle. The CDR3: CASSVGWPNNQPQHF. The CDR3, as DNA: TGTGCCAGCAGTGTGGGTTGGCCGAACAATCAGCCCCAGCATTTT.

This clonotype was seen a single time. This chain links TRBV5-1 with TRBJ2-2; no firm D call. Deletions cut 0 bases from V and 5 bases from J, with 8 bases between. Germline assignment: CDR1 SGHRS and CDR2 YFSETQ. This CDR3 contains 14 residues. The CDR3 sequence is CASSLGRRTGELFF. The CDR3 region has the DNA TGCGCCAGCAGCTTGGGCCGGCGGACCGGGGAGCTGTTTTTT.

This chain connects TRBV7-2 to TRBJ1-2, with D possibly matching TRBD1 (5 bases). The CDR3 sequence is 15 residues long. The V gene's germline CDR1 is SGHTA and CDR2 FQGNSA. Trimming left V 4 bases short and J 4 bases short, with 16 bases between. The CDR3: CASSSEMTAVYGYTF. The CDR3 bases are TGTGCCAGCAGCTCCGAAATGACAGCAGTCTATGGCTACACCTTC.

This chain uses TRBV9 with TRBJ2-7; D is perhaps TRBD2 (6 bases). This CDR3 spans 13 amino acids. Trimming stripped 4 bases from V and 6 bases from J, with 14 bases between. Per the germline V gene, CDR1 is SGDLS and CDR2 is YYNGEE. The CDR3 loop reads CASSTLGGVEQYF. In DNA, the CDR3 is TGTGCCAGCAGCACCCTCGGGGGAGTCGAGCAGTACTTC.

V usage is TRBV9 and J usage is TRBJ2-1; a possible D gene is TRBD2 (5 bases). V shed 3 bases and J shed 6 bases, with 7 bases lying between them. The germline V gene has CDR1 SGDLS and CDR2 YYNGEE. This CDR3 is built from 12 residues. This CDR3 reads CASSALGNEQFF. In DNA, the CDR3 is TGTGCCAGCAGCGCACTAGGCAATGAGCAGTTCTTC. Combining the CDR3 with reference TRBV9 and TRBJ2-1 gives the whole variable domain DSGVTQTPKHLITATGQRVTLRCSPRSGDLSVYWYQQSLDQGLQFLIQYYNGEERAKGNILERFSAQQFPDLHSELNLSSLELGDSALYFCASSALGNEQFFGPGTRLTVL.

This rearrangement joins TRBV11-3 to TRBJ1-3, with D perhaps matching TRBD1 (6 bases). Trimming left V 3 bases short and J 8 bases short, with 20 bases between. CDR1 SGHNT and CDR2 YENEEA come from the germline V gene. The CDR3 length is 16 residues. As DNA, the CDR3 is TGTGCCAGCAGCTTGGAGACAGGTCGGAGGGGGTACACCATATATTTT. This codes for CASSLETGRRGYTIYF.

V gene TRBV29-1 combines with J gene TRBJ2-2; unclear D gene. The ends were cut back, 7 bases at V and 4 bases at J, with 10 bases in the middle. Germline V gives CDR1 SQVTM, CDR2 ANQGSEA. This CDR3 has 12 residues. CDR3 loop: CSGEKGTGELFF. CDR3 nucleotides: TGCAGCGGAGAGAAGGGCACCGGGGAGCTGTTTTTT.

The rearrangement links TRBV7-9 to TRBJ1-1; D unclear. Per the germline V gene, CDR1 is SEHNR and CDR2 is FQNEAQ (reference sequence). The CDR3 runs 15 residues. V was trimmed by 5 bases and J by 3 bases, leaving 16 bases between them. The CDR3 region has the DNA TGTGCCAGCAGCCACGGACGTTTTGGGGACACTGAAGCTTTCTTT. It is translated as CASSHGRFGDTEAFF.

As DNA, the CDR3 is TGCGCCAGCAGCCAAGTGGTCGGAGAGACCCAGTACTTC. This encodes CASSQVVGETQYF. This chain joins TRBV4-1 and TRBJ2-5, with D unclear. CDR3 length: 13 amino acids. Germline CDR1 and CDR2: MGHRA and YSYEKL. Trimming cost V 1 base and J 4 bases, with 7 bases left between them.

CDR3 protein: CAISETLNTEAFF. CDR3 nucleotides: TGTGCCATCAGTGAGACATTGAACACTGAAGCTTTCTTT. The chain carries TRBV10-3 and TRBJ1-1, with D hard to call. Deletions cut 2 bases from V and 0 bases from J, with 4 bases between. There are 13 residues in the CDR3. Germline V lookup: CDR1 ENHRY, CDR2 SYGVKD.

A remark on this clonotype: A much bigger clone sits one base away, suggesting this may be a read error. The J gene is TRBJ1-4, the V gene TRBV4-1; D is uncertain. This CDR3 comprises 16 residues. Germline V gene data show CDR1 as MGHRA and CDR2 as YSYEKL. This CDR3 reads CAGSQVIQSQNEKLFF. CDR3 DNA: TGCGCCGGCAGCCAAGTAATACAGAGCCAAAACGAAAAACTGTTTTTT.

This clonotype has a count of ten or more. The rearrangement links TRBV6-6 to TRBJ2-1, with D possibly matching TRBD1 (6 bases). CDR3 length equals 14 residues. CDR1 is MNHNY and CDR2 is SVGAGI in the germline V gene (reference sequence). V dropped 1 base and J dropped 6 bases, with 10 bases sitting between them. The CDR3 is CASSYLGQTNEQFF. The CDR3 bases are TGTGCCAGCAGTTACTTAGGACAGACCAATGAGCAGTTCTTC.

CDR3 residues: CASSDDSGSGDEQFF. For the CDR3, the DNA is TGTGCCAGCAGTGACGATAGCGGGAGTGGTGATGAGCAGTTCTTC. J is TRBJ2-1 and V is TRBV6-4; TRBD2 aligns across 9 bases. Losses at the gene ends were 2 bases for V and 8 bases for J; bases not matched to a gene: 7. Germline CDR1 is MRHNA and CDR2 is SNTAGT. The CDR3 is made up of 15 amino acids.

This clonotype was observed many times. The rearrangement uses TRBV29-1 and TRBJ1-1; D unclear. The CDR3 runs to 16 residues. CDR1 SQVTM and CDR2 ANQGSEA come from the germline V gene. Trimming took off 5 bases at V and 1 base at J, with 20 bases between the two ends. The CDR3 reads CSVSIAGRDGNTEAFF. DNA of the CDR3: TGCAGCGTTTCCATTGCGGGGAGGGATGGGAACACTGAAGCTTTCTTT.

This rearrangement joins TRBV3-1 to TRBJ1-5; TRBD1 agrees at 9 bases. The junction had 7 bases not matched to a gene; V was cut back by 2 bases and J by 5 bases. CDR3 length: 16 residues. CDR1 and CDR2 from the germline V gene are LGHDT and YNNKEL (reference sequence). This CDR3 reads CASSQSGTGNYQPQHF. The CDR3 DNA is TGTGCCAGCAGCCAATCCGGGACAGGGAATTATCAGCCCCAGCATTTT.

A note on this clonotype: Compared with germline, one end of the junction differs, possibly owing to a read error. V is TRBV20-1 and J is TRBJ2-5, with D maybe TRBD2 (6 bases). Germline assignment: CDR1 DFQATT and CDR2 SNEGSKA (reference sequence). The CDR3 is made up of 16 amino acids. As DNA, the CDR3 is TGCAGTGCTGGAGATCTCGAAGGAGGGGAACAAGAGACCCAGTACTTC. The encoded protein is CSAGDLEGGEQETQYF.

Only a few counts were recorded for this clonotype. The chain joins TRBV7-9 to TRBJ1-5; D remains ambiguous. The germline V gene has CDR1 SEHNR and CDR2 FQNEAQ (reference sequence). Trimming took off 5 bases at V and 1 base at J, with 9 bases between the two ends. CDR3 length equals 14 residues. The CDR3 nucleotides read TGTGCCAGCAGCCCGATCGGGAGCAATCAGCCCCAGCATTTT. Translating gives CASSPIGSNQPQHF.

The chain couples TRBV7-2 to TRBJ1-2, with TRBD1 as a possible D gene (6 bases). This CDR3 is 13 amino acids long. V was clipped by 3 bases and J by 8 bases, with 13 bases between them. CDR1 is SGHTA, CDR2 FQGNSA, per germline. CDR3 nucleotides: TGTGCCAGCAGCTTGAACAGGGTGCAGGGCTACACCTTC. Its translation is CASSLNRVQGYTF.

This clonotype was observed a few times. The rearrangement uses TRBV5-1 and TRBJ2-3; 11 positions agree with TRBD2. CDR1 and CDR2 (germline): SGHRS, YFSETQ. V shed 10 bases, J shed 7 bases, and the junction held 11 bases outside the gene matches. The CDR3 is made up of 14 amino acids. CDR3 nucleotides: TGCGCCGACAGTCCCACTAGCGGGAGTTATACGCAGTATTTT. It encodes CADSPTSGSYTQYF. Full variable domain (remainder filled in from reference TRBV5-1 and TRBJ2-3): KAGVTQTPRYLIKTRGQQVTLSCSPISGHRSVSWYQQTPGQGLQFLFEYFSETQRNKGNFPGRFSGRQFSNSRSEMNVSTLELGDSALYLCADSPTSGSYTQYFGPGTRLTVL.

This clonotype was seen a few times. This chain joins TRBV21-1 and TRBJ2-7; no DNA check was done on the table's D call, TRBD1. TRBV21-1 is noted as a pseudogene. CDR3 size: 13 residues. The CDR3 nucleotides read TGTGCCAGCAGCAATAGGACCGGGACAGTCAGATACTTC. It encodes CASSNRTGTVRYF.

This clonotype was detected a few times. The chain links TRBV29-1 to TRBJ1-1; the D gene is possibly TRBD1 (5 bases). Germline values: CDR1 SQVTM, CDR2 ANQGSEA. Trimming stripped 4 bases from V and 5 bases from J, with 14 bases between. The CDR3 is 13 residues long. Here the CDR3 reads CSVGKGRGTEAFF. DNA for the CDR3: TGCAGCGTTGGTAAGGGGAGGGGTACTGAAGCTTTCTTT. Filled out from reference TRBV29-1 and TRBJ1-1, the complete variable domain reads SAVISQKPSRDICQRGTSLTIQCQVDSQVTMMFWYRQQPGQSLTLIATANQGSEATYESGFVIDKFPISRPNLTFSTLTVSNMSPEDSSIYLCSVGKGRGTEAFFGQGTRLTVV.